The present entry profiles one TCR beta chain with its context. Its antigen is not yet known. No base quality information exists; no much larger clone differs at one position. The data are from a study of blood T cell repertoires in COVID-19 (dated by TCRdb to the early 2020s). For the study in its entirety: The collaborator samples originated in the United States, Italy and Spain and spanned the acute and convalescent phases of COVID-19. A freely available public database, intended as a resource for researchers studying the immune response to SARS-CoV-2, is where the repertoires were released. Where HLA class I and class II types were available, the types were taken from metadata supplied by the sample provider, not from assay-based typing. A de-identified subject ID, COVID-19 status, age in years and sex were almost always included in the sample metadata. Subjects who had been exposed to COVID-19, were actively infected with it, or had recovered from it provided the deeply sampled blood TCRbeta repertoires that made up the dataset. The material from the prospective study consisted of cDNA or gDNA derived from T cells, B-cell-depleted T cells, or PBMCs. Samples were obtained from the ongoing ImmuneRACE study (first 160 participants) and from 1,254 subjects provided by 6 global collaborators.

TCRbeta CDR3 regions were amplified from genomic DNA by means of the immunoSEQ Assay, a bias-controlled multiplex PCR. Concerning the study's data processing: The number of nucleated cells in each sample was estimated by amplification of reference gene primers within the assay. To quantify the absolute abundance of each unique TCRbeta CDR3 rearrangement, sequence reads were collapsed and filtered. For each sample, productive Simpson clonality was calculated as the square root of Simpson's diversity index across productive rearrangements. The source is immuneACCESS, and TCRdb retained only in-frame sequences with V and J called. Part of the clones is not carried over; for the studies checked, unresolved V genes explain less than half of this, and the remainder is unexplained. That table supplies the V and J calls and clone size; D and trimming were determined from the DNA. The sample table records some 210,000 clones; approximately 90% of these occur just once. Around 6.6% of the sample is held by the ten biggest clonotypes.

Samples from volunteer blood donors who had recovered from COVID-19 were contributed by a second Seattle source. Collaborating institutions collected whole blood in K2EDTA tubes following their own protocols. For TCRbeta analysis, collaborator samples were shipped as frozen whole blood, as isolated PBMCs, or as DNA extracted from either sample type. What the work shows at the level of the full study, not this receptor alone: The quantity of clinical and demographic metadata differed by source and by participant and was supplied without curation.

For CDR1 and CDR2, the germline V gene (reference sequence) lists LGHDT and YNNKEL. V was cut back by 0 bases and J by 8 bases, leaving a gap of 7 bases between them. Taken from cysteine to phenylalanine, the CDR3 has 12 residues. The sequence is cut down to CDR3 DNA, 36 bases in frame from base 1. The clonotype was recovered from a woman aged 40 to 50 who had recovered from COVID-19. Here the chain combines TRBV3-1 (or the pseudogene TRBV3-2) and TRBJ1-2; the D gene cannot be resolved reliably. Sequencing input: peripheral blood. The DNA sequence is given as TGTGCCAGCAGCCAAGATCTTCGGGGCTACACCTTC. This sequence encodes CASSQDLRGYTF.